The clone carrying this T cell receptor (beta chain) was detected a few times. This sample was taken from a study of spatial heterogeneity in lung cancer. In the study overall: Among detected sequences, beta-chain ones consistently exceeded alpha-chain ones in number. More than 8.5 raw reads, on average, carried each unique TCR and UMI combination.

Noted time point: sample taken at primary tumor resection. Whole RNA obtained from tumor, nontumor lung or frozen PBMC underwent sequencing without sorting. A total of about 73 untreated early-stage non-small cell lung cancer patients served as donors. Every individual TCR cDNA molecule carried its own unique molecular identifier, which allowed correction of PCR and sequencing errors. TCRdb called the 5' RACE reads again in MiXCR, with one record for every CDR3 protein. In the table there are tens of thousands of distinct CDR3 sequences, roughly 7.4% of which are singletons. The germline gives CDR1 SQVTM, CDR2 ANQGSEA. Trimming at V came to 6 bases and at J to 3 bases, leaving 14 bases not matched to a gene. This CDR3 is 16 amino acids long.

The chain combines TRBV29-1 with TRBJ1-2; 9 bases agree with TRBD1. The material was PBMCs, obtained at surgery. This clonotype was sampled from a male donor with early-stage non-small cell lung cancer. In DNA, the CDR3 is TGCAGCGTGAAACCGCCAGGGACAGGGAGGGACTATGGCTACACCTTC. It encodes CSVKPPGTGRDYGYTF.